The next 7 T cell receptor beta chains were all read from a single sample in a study of blood T cell repertoires in COVID-19. Using immunoSEQ multiplex PCR, the repertoire was profiled, and TCRdb retains in-frame clones only, with some absent. The sample carries 190,000 or so clones, approximately 86% recorded once. The sample comprised peripheral blood. These receptors originate from a woman at least 80 years old with acute or convalescent COVID-19.

The chain has TRBV27 and TRBJ1-1; TRBD1 is a possible D gene (5 bases). Germline lookup yields CDR1 MNHEY and CDR2 SMNVEV (reference sequence). CDR3 length: 14 residues. V was clipped by 1 base and J by 1 base, with 7 bases between them. CDR3 nucleotide sequence: TGTGCCAGCAGTTTATGGGGCCAGAACACTGAAGCTTTCTTT. This codes for CASSLWGQNTEAFF.

This clone was recorded once. V usage is TRBV5-4 and J usage is TRBJ1-2; 9 positions match TRBD1. The ends lost 4 bases at V and 4 bases at J; junction bases unmatched: 8. The CDR3 consists of 15 residues. Germline V lookup: CDR1 SGHNT, CDR2 YYREEE (reference sequence). The CDR3 nucleotides read TGTGCCAGCAGCCCCCAGGGACAGGGAGTCTATGGCTACACCTTC. It yields the protein CASSPQGQGVYGYTF. The full variable domain, in which reference TRBV5-4 and TRBJ1-2 provide the parts outside the CDR3, is ETGVTQSPTHLIKTRGQQVTLRCSSQSGHNTVSWYQQALGQGPQFIFQYYREEENGRGNFPPRFSGLQFPNYSSELNVNALELDDSALYLCASSPQGQGVYGYTFGSGTRLTVV.

This chain joins TRBV10-3 and TRBJ1-1; 7 bases line up with TRBD1. The CDR3 is 14 residues long. Germline CDR1 ENHRY, CDR2 SYGVKD. The V gene end was trimmed by 6 bases and the J gene end by 1 base; junction bases not matched to a gene: 5. DNA of the CDR3: TGTGCCATCAGAACCGGGACAGAGAACACTGAAGCTTTCTTT. Amino acid sequence: CAIRTGTENTEAFF.

The genes are TRBV7-9 and TRBJ1-2; D unclear. The CDR3 loop spans 14 amino acids. The germline V and J ends were trimmed by 2 bases and 8 bases, with 15 bases remaining between them. Germline V gene data show CDR1 as SEHNR and CDR2 as FQNEAQ (reference sequence). CDR3 DNA: TGTGCCAGCAGCTTAAGGTCCTCCCACGGGGGCTACACCTTC. Translation: CASSLRSSHGGYTF.

J is TRBJ2-5 and V is TRBV19, with 12 positions matching TRBD2. Germline CDR1 and CDR2: LNHDA and SQIVND (reference sequence). Trimming removed 6 bases from V and 2 bases from J; junction bases left unmatched: 4. The CDR3 consists of 15 residues. CDR3 DNA sequence: TGTGCCAGTAGGAGGACTAGCGGGGCGCAAGAGACCCAGTACTTC. Protein sequence: CASRRTSGAQETQYF.

This clone was observed once. The chain couples TRBV11-3 to TRBJ1-2, with D perhaps TRBD1 (5 bases). The CDR3 runs 15 residues. V was trimmed by 6 bases and J by 4 bases, leaving 18 bases between them. Germline V gene sequence: CDR1 SGHNT, CDR2 YENEEA. The CDR3 region is CASRPGLLRGYGYTF. The DNA of the CDR3 is TGTGCCAGCAGGCCGGGACTCCTACGGGGCTATGGCTACACCTTC.

The rearrangement uses TRBV5-1 and TRBJ2-2; a weak D match, TRBD2 (6 bases). Between the trimmed V and J ends, which lost 2 bases and 1 base, there was a span of 6 bases. Germline assignment: CDR1 SGHRS and CDR2 YFSETQ. This CDR3 spans 14 amino acids. In DNA form, the CDR3 reads TGCGCCAGCAGCTTCGGGGGGAACACCGGGGAGCTGTTTTTT. Protein: CASSFGGNTGELFF. Full variable domain (remainder filled in from reference TRBV5-1 and TRBJ2-2): KAGVTQTPRYLIKTRGQQVTLSCSPISGHRSVSWYQQTPGQGLQFLFEYFSETQRNKGNFPGRFSGRQFSNSRSEMNVSTLELGDSALYLCASSFGGNTGELFFGEGSRLTVL.